The 7 T cell receptor beta chains given below trace back to one sample, sequenced in a study of metastatic and nonmetastatic thyroid tumors. TCRdb called clones again from the PCR reads with MiXCR. The table includes about 17,000 clones, around 17% detected once. Every patient underwent thyroid surgery untreated. The specimen sequenced was blood. The receptors derive from a male donor with papillary thyroid cancer or a benign thyroid nodule (not recorded which). Some clones in this sample may be carry-over from other donors' samples.

This clone occurred many times. V gene TRBV28 combines with J gene TRBJ1-1; D gene unclear. The V end lost 2 bases, the J end lost 3 bases, and 4 bases lay between the germline ends. Germline V gene data show CDR1 as MDHEN and CDR2 as SYDVKM. The CDR3 extends over 12 amino acids. For the CDR3, the DNA is TGTGCCAGCAGTTTAGGGTACACTGAAGCTTTCTTT. Its translation is CASSLGYTEAFF.

This clone was picked up many times. Being one base from a much bigger clone, this may be a read error. The chain uses TRBV12-5 and TRBJ1-4, with 7 bases that match TRBD1. The V gene's germline CDR1 is LGHNT and CDR2 FRNRAP. The CDR3 runs 15 residues. CDR3 in amino acids: CASGLTGQVDEKLLF. For the CDR3, the DNA is TGTGCTAGTGGTTTAACTGGACAGGTTGACGAAAAACTGTTATTT.

This clone was detected ten times or more. The chain recombines TRBV5-1 with TRBJ2-1, with TRBD2 matching 10 bases. This CDR3 has 16 residues. CDR1 is SGHRS, CDR2 YFSETQ, per germline. V lost 3 bases to trimming and J lost 9 bases; unmatched junction nucleotides: 12. The CDR3 DNA sequence: TGCGCCAGCAGCTCATCGTCTCTAGCGGGAGATGGTGAGCAGTTCTTC. It is translated as CASSSSSLAGDGEQFF.

This clone was observed at least ten times. V gene TRBV30 combines with J gene TRBJ2-2; 10 bases agree with TRBD2. Germline trimming cut 6 bases from V and 0 bases from J; bases unmatched to any gene: 1. Germline CDR1 is GTSNPN and CDR2 is SVGIG (reference sequence). The CDR3 totals 14 residues. CDR3 DNA: TGTGCCTGTACTAGCGGGACGAACACCGGGGAGCTGTTTTTT. The encoded protein is CACTSGTNTGELFF.

This clone has at least ten counts. V and J are TRBV20-1 and TRBJ2-5; 9 bases are a match to TRBD2. The CDR3 runs 16 residues. Germline V CDR1 and CDR2: DFQATT, SNEGSKA (reference sequence). Trimming took 0 bases from V and 2 from J; bases not matched to a gene: 7. In DNA, the CDR3 is TGCAGTGCTAGAGATAGAGGGACTAGCCTACAAGAGACCCAGTACTTC. It codes for CSARDRGTSLQETQYF.

This clone has a count of ten or more. The chain employs TRBV5-1 and TRBJ2-1; D call uncertain. Germline values: CDR1 SGHRS, CDR2 YFSETQ. The length of the CDR3 is 15 residues. The V end was cut by 0 bases, the J end by 8 bases, with 15 bases between. The CDR3 sequence: CASSLVLERAYEQFF. The CDR3 nucleotides are TGCGCCAGCAGCTTGGTTTTAGAAAGGGCTTATGAGCAGTTCTTC.

This clone was seen only a few times. This sequence joins TRBV6-2 or TRBV6-3 and TRBJ1-2, with 7 bases lining up with TRBD1. With 4 bases clipped from V and 7 bases from J, the junction kept 3 bases outside the gene matches. Germline CDR1 is MNHEY and CDR2 is SVGEGT. The CDR3 spans 12 residues. The CDR3 region is CASSSTGVGYTF. In DNA, the CDR3 is TGTGCCAGCAGTTCCACAGGGGTTGGCTACACCTTC.